The following is a T cell receptor beta chain sequence with its context. Its antigen remains unknown. The treatment is: oral pan-JAK inhibitor, 5-10 mg twice daily. Those with alopecia areata gave lesional scalp punch biopsies and peripheral blood. With V trimmed by 4 bases and J by 4 bases, 4 bases remained unmatched. CDR1 and CDR2 from the germline V gene are MNHEY and SVGAGI. This CDR3 comprises 14 residues. The data are from a study of CD8+ T cells in alopecia areata. Study summary: The tofacitinib course ran for 6 to 18 months and was followed by 6 months off drug. Treated patients were scored for severity by percent of scalp affected.

Study findings and constraints: Clonality was higher in lesional than normal scalp, especially in alopecia totalis/universalis.

Sequencing used cDNA as its template, made by extracting RNA and reverse transcribing it. TCRdb's table, derived via immunoSEQ multiplex PCR, lists solely in-frame clones and lacks some. The data contain 150,000 to 200,000 clones, roughly 62% of them singletons. The V and J genes are TRBV6-5 and TRBJ2-1, with 7 bases that match TRBD1. The specimen comprised CD8+ T cells sorted from blood, sampled at week 24, from a patient treated with tofacitinib. The clonotype was recovered from a human donor with alopecia areata. CDR3 nucleotide sequence: TGTGCCAGCAGTTTCGGGACAGCTTACAATGAGCAGTTCTTC. This encodes CASSFGTAYNEQFF.